The entry below gives a single T cell receptor beta chain sequence along with its context. What it binds is not known. This specimen belongs to a study of monozygotic twins with inflammatory bowel disease. The study's findings and limits: Some repertoire variability may stem from patients' differing immunosuppressive treatments.

Through template switching, UMIs that included a 6-nucleotide sample barcode were added. From the 5' RACE reads, TCRdb lists one entry per CDR3 protein and no DNA. The table for this sample gives about 450,000 distinct CDR3 sequences. Sequenced: blood. The sequence derives from a human donor with ulcerative colitis or Crohn's disease, or a healthy co-twin of an affected twin (not recorded which).

CDR3: CATTPGQFSGANVLTF. The genes are TRBV6-1 and TRBJ2-6; TCRdb's D call, TRBD1, is unchecked because there is no DNA. Germline V gives CDR1 MNHNS, CDR2 SASEGT. CDR3 length: 16 amino acids.